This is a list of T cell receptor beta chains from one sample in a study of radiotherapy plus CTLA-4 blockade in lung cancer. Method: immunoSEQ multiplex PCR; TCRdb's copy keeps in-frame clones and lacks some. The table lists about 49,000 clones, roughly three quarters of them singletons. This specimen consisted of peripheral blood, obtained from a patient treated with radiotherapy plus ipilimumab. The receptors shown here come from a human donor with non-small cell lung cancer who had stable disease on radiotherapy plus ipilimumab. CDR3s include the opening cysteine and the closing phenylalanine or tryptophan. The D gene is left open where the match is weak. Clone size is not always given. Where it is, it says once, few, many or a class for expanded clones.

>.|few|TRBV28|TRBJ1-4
TGTGCCAGCAGTTTTTCGGACAGTGAAAAACTGTTTTTT
CASSFSDSEKLFF
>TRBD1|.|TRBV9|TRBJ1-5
TGTGCCAGCAGCCAGGGACCGGGACAGAATCAGCCCCAGCATTTT
CASSQGPGQNQPQHF
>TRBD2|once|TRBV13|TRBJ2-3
TGTGCCAGCAGCGAGGGACTAACCCGGGGGGATACGCAGTATTTT
CASSEGLTRGDTQYF
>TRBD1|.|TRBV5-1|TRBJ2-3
TGCGCCAGCAGCGTACCCCGGGACAGGGCCACAGATACGCAGTATTTT
CASSVPRDRATDTQYF
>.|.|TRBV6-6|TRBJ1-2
TGTGCCAGCAGTTACTCGGATCCCCGAATGGATGGCTACACCTTC
CASSYSDPRMDGYTF
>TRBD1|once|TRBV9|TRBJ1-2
TGTGCCAGCAGCCTTTCAACAGGGGAACAGGGCTACACCTTC
CASSLSTGEQGYTF
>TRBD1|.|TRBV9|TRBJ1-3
TGTGCCAGCAGCCCCTTCGACAGGGGATCTGGAAACACCATATATTTT
CASSPFDRGSGNTIYF
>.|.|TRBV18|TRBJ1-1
TGTGCCAGCTCTCCCCAGGGGAACACTGAAGCTTTCTTT
CASSPQGNTEAFF
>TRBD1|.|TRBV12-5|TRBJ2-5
TGTGCTAGTGGTCCAGGGGGACAGACCCAGTACTTC
CASGPGGQTQYF
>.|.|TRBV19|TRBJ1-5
TGTGCCAGTAGTATTTGGTCAGGGGATCAGCCCCAGCATTTT
CASSIWSGDQPQHF
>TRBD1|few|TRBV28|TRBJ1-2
TGTGCCAGCAGGCCGGGACAGGGGCAAGGCTACACCTTC
CASRPGQGQGYTF
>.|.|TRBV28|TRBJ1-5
TGTGCCAGCAGTTTATTGTCCGGGCCGGGTCAGCCCCAGCATTTT
CASSLLSGPGQPQHF
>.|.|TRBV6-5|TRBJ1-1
TGTGCCAGCAGTTACAGGTGGAACACTGAAGCTTTCTTT
CASSYRWNTEAFF
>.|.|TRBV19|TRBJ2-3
TGTGCCAGTAGTTGGACAGTCAAGGGCACAGATACGCAGTATTTT
CASSWTVKGTDTQYF
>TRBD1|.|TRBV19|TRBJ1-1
TGTGCTGCCGGCGGACAGGGAATGAGCACTGAAGCTTTCTTT
CAAGGQGMSTEAFF
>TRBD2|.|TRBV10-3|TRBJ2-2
TGTGCCATCGGGTTGCAGCGGGGGACGAACACCGGGGAGCTGTTTTTT
CAIGLQRGTNTGELFF
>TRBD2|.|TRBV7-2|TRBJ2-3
TGTGCCAGCAGCCGGACTAGCGGGGGGGTAGATACGCAGTATTTT
CASSRTSGGVDTQYF
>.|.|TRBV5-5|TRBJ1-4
TGTGCCAGCAGCTTGAAAGTTCAGGCCCACACTAATGAAAAACTGTTTTTT
CASSLKVQAHTNEKLFF
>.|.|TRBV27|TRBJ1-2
TGTGCCAGCAGTTTGACCACAGGGTTTGGCTACACCTTC
CASSLTTGFGYTF
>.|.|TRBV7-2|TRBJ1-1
TGTGCCAGCAGCCGAACCGCTACAGGACAGGAAGCTTTCTTT
CASSRTATGQEAFF
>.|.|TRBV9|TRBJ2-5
TGTGCCAGCAGCGTATCGGGTGGTGGGGGGGCCCCCTCCCAAGAGACCCAGTACTTC
CASSVSGGGGAPSQETQYF
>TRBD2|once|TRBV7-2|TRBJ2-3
TGTGCCAGCAGCTCCATAGGGGTAGCGGGGGTAGATACGCAGTATTTT
CASSSIGVAGVDTQYF
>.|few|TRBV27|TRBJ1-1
TGTGCCAGCAATGTTGGGGGCGCGGGGAGCACTGAAGCTTTCTTT
CASNVGGAGSTEAFF
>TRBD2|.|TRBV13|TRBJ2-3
TGTGCCAGCAGCCCGCTTAGCGGGGTCACAGATACGCAGTATTTT
CASSPLSGVTDTQYF
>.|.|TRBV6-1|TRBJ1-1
TGTGCCAGCAGCCCGACAGCCTCACTGGCGGGTGAAGCTTTCTTT
CASSPTASLAGEAFF
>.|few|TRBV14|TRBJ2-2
TGTGCCAGCAGCCAAGCCTCTCGGGGGCAAACCGGGGAGCTGTTTTTT
CASSQASRGQTGELFF
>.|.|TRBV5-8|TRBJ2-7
TGTGCCAGCACCCCTCGTGGACTGTCTGGGGAGCAGTACTTC
CASTPRGLSGEQYF
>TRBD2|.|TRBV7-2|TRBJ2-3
TGTGCCAGCAGCTCGGGACTAGCTACAGATACGCAGTATTTT
CASSSGLATDTQYF